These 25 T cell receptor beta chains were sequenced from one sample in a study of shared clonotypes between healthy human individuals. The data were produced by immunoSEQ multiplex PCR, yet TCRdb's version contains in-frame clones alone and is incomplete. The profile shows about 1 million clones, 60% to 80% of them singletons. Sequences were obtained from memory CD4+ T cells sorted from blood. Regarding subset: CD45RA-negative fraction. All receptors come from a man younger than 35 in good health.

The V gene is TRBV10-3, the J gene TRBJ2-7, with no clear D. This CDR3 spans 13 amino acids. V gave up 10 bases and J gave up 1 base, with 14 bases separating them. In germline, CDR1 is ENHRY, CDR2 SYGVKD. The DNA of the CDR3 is TGTGCCACGTCGTCCGGAGAGTCCTACGAGCAGTACTTC. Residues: CATSSGESYEQYF.

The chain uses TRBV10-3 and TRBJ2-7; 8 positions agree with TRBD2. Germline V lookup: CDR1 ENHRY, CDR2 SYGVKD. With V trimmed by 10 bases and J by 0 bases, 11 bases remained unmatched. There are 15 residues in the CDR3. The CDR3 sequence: CASSGLVESSYEQYF. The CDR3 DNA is TGTGCCAGCTCGGGACTAGTGGAGTCCTCCTACGAGCAGTACTTC.

The CDR3 DNA sequence: TGTGCCAGCACGACAGGGAATTCACCCCTCCACTTT. This gives the protein CASTTGNSPLHF. The chain combines TRBV27 with TRBJ1-6; TRBD1 agrees at 7 bases. The V segment lost 7 bases and the J segment 7 bases; nucleotides outside the gene matches: 1. Germline CDR1 MNHEY, CDR2 SMNVEV (reference sequence). The CDR3 totals 12 residues.

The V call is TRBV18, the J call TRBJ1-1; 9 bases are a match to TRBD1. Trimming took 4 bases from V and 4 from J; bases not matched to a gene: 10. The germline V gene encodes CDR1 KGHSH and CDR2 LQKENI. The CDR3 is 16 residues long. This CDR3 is CASSLLTGTGLTEAFF. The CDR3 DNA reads TGTGCCAGCTCACTCCTTACCGGGACAGGGCTCACTGAAGCTTTCTTT. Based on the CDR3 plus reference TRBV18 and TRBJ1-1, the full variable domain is NAGVMQNPRHLVRRRGQEARLRCSPMKGHSHVYWYRQLPEEGLKFMVYLQKENIIDESGMPKERFSAEFPKEGPSILRIQQVVRGDSAAYFCASSLLTGTGLTEAFFGQGTRLTVV.

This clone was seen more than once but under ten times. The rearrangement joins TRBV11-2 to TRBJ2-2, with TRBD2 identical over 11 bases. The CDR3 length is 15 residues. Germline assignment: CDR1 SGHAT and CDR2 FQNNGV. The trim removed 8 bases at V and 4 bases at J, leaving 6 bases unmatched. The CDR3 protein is CASGTSGGVTGELFF. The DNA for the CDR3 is TGTGCCAGCGGCACTAGCGGGGGAGTCACCGGGGAGCTGTTTTTT. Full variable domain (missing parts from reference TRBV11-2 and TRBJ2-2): EAGVAQSPRYKIIEKRQSVAFWCNPISGHATLYWYQQILGQGPKLLIQFQNNGVVDDSQLPKDRFSAERLKGVDSTLKIQPAKLEDSAVYLCASGTSGGVTGELFFGEGSRLTVL.

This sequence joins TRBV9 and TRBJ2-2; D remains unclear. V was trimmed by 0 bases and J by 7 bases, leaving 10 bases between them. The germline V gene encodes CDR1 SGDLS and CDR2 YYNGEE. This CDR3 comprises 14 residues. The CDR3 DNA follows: TGTGCCAGCAGCGTAGCGGGTTGGGGCGGGGAGCTGTTTTTT. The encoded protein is CASSVAGWGGELFF. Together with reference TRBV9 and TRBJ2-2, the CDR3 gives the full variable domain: DSGVTQTPKHLITATGQRVTLRCSPRSGDLSVYWYQQSLDQGLQFLIQYYNGEERAKGNILERFSAQQFPDLHSELNLSSLELGDSALYFCASSVAGWGGELFFGEGSRLTVL.

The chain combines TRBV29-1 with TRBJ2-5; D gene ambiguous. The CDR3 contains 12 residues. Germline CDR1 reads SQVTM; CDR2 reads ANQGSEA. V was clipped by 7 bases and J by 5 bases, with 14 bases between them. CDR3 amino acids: CSADWGLETQYF. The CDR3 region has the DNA TGCAGCGCCGATTGGGGTCTGGAGACCCAGTACTTC.

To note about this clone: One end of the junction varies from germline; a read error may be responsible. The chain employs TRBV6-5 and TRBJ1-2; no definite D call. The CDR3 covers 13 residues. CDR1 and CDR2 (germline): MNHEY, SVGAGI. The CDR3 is CASSYSPQTGAYF. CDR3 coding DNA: TGTGCCAGCAGTTACTCACCACAGACGGGCGCCTATTTC.

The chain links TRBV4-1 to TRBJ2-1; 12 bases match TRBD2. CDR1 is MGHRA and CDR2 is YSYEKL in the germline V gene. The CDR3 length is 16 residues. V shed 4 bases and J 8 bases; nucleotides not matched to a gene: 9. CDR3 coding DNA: TGCGCCAGCAGCCCCCTCGGGACTAGCGGGTCCTATGAGCAGTTCTTC. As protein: CASSPLGTSGSYEQFF.

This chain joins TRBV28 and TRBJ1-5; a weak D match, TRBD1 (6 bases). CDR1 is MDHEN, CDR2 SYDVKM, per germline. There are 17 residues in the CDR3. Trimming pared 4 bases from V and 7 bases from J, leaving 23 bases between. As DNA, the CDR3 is TGTGCCAGCAGTTGGCCCCAGCCCGGGGGGCACGGCCAGCCCCAGCATTTT. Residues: CASSWPQPGGHGQPQHF. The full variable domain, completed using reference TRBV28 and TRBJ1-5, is DVKVTQSSRYLVKRTGEKVFLECVQDMDHENMFWYRQDPGLGLRLIYFSYDVKMKEKGDIPEGYSVSREKKERFSLILESASTNQTSMYLCASSWPQPGGHGQPQHFGDGTRLSIL.

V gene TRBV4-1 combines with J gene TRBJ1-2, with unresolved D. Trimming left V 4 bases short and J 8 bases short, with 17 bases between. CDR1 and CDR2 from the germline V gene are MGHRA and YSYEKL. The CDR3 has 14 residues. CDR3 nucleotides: TGCGCCAGCAGCCGAGCCCTCACAAACCGCGGCTACACCTTC. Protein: CASSRALTNRGYTF.

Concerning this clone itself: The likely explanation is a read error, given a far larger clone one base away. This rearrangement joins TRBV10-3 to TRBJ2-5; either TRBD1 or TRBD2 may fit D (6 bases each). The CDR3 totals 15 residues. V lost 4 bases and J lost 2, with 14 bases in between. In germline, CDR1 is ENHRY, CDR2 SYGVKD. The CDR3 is CAISGSGAAQETQYF. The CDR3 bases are TGTGCCATCAGTGGGTCGGGGGCAGCACAAGAGACCCAGTACTTC.

The CDR3 is CASNRQGWGEKLFF. The CDR3 DNA is TGTGCCAGCAACCGACAGGGTTGGGGTGAAAAACTGTTTTTT. The chain joins TRBV7-9 to TRBJ1-4; 7 nucleotides align to TRBD1. The ends lost 7 bases at V and 7 bases at J; junction bases unmatched: 9. The CDR3 sequence is 14 residues long. The germline gives CDR1 SEHNR, CDR2 FQNEAQ (reference sequence).

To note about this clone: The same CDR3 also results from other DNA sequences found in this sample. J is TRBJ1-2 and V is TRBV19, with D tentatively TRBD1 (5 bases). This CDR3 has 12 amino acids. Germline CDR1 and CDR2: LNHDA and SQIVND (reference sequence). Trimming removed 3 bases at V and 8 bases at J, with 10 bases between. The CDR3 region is CASSIREGGYTF. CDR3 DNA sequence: TGTGCCAGTAGTATCCGTGAGGGGGGCTACACCTTC.

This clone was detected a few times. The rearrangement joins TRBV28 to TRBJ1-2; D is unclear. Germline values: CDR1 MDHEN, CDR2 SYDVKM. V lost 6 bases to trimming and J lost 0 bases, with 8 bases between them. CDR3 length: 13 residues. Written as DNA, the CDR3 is TGTGCCAGCAGGGTCGGGCCTAACTATGGCTACACCTTC. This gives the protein CASRVGPNYGYTF.

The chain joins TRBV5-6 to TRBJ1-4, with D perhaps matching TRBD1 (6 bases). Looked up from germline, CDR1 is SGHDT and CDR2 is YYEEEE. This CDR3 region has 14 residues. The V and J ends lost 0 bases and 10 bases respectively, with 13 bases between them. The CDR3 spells CASSLVQGGGKLFF. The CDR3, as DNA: TGTGCCAGCAGCTTGGTACAAGGAGGGGGAAAACTGTTTTTT. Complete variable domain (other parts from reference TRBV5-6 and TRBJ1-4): DAGVTQSPTHLIKTRGQQVTLRCSPKSGHDTVSWYQQALGQGPQFIFQYYEEEERQRGNFPDRFSGHQFPNYSSELNVNALLLGDSALYLCASSLVQGGGKLFFGSGTQLSVL.

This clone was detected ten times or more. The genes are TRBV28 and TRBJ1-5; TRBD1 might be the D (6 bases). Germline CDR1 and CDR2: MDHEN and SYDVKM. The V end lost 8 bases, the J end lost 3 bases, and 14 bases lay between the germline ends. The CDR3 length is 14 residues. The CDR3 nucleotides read TGTGCCAGCGCGGTTCGGGGGCTCAATCAGCCCCAGCATTTT. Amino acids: CASAVRGLNQPQHF.

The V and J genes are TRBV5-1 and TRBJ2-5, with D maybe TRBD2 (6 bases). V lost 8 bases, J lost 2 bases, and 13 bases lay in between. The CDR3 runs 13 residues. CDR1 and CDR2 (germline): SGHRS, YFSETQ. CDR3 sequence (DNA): TGCGCCAGTACGCGGGACGGACAAGAGACCCAGTACTTC. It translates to CASTRDGQETQYF.

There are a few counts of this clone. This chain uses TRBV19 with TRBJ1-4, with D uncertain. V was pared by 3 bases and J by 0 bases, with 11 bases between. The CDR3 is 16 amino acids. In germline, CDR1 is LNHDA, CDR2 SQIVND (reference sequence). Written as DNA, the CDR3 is TGTGCCAGTAGTATCCCCTGGACGGCAACTAATGAAAAACTGTTTTTT. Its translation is CASSIPWTATNEKLFF.

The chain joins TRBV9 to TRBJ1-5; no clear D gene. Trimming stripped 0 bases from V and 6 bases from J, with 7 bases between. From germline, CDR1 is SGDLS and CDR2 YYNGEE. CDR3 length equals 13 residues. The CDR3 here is CASSVAEGQPQHF. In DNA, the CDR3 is TGTGCCAGCAGCGTAGCTGAGGGTCAGCCCCAGCATTTT.

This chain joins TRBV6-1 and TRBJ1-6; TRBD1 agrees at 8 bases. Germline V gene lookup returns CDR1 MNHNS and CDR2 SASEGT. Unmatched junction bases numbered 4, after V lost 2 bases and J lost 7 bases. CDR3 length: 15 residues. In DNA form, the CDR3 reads TGTGCCAGCAGTGAACAGGGGGCGACCAATTCACCCCTCCACTTT. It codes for CASSEQGATNSPLHF.

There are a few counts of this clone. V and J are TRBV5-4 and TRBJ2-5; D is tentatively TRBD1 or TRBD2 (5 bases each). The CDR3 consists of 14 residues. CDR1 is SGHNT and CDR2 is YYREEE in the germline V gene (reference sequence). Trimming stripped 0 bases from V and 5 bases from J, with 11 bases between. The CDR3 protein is CASSLDGAGETQYF. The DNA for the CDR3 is TGTGCCAGCAGCTTGGACGGGGCCGGGGAGACCCAGTACTTC.

In nucleotides, the CDR3 is TGTGCCAGCAGTTTAGGCAGACCGAGCTCCTACAATGAGCAGTTCTTC. It translates to CASSLGRPSSYNEQFF. The chain employs TRBV27 and TRBJ2-1; D is unresolved. V lost 2 bases and J 0 bases, leaving 11 bases between the germline ends. CDR1 is MNHEY and CDR2 is SMNVEV in the germline V gene (reference sequence). This CDR3 has 16 amino acids.

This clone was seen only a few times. CDR3 residues: CASSVQGYSSEQYF. The CDR3 DNA reads as TGTGCCAGCAGTGTACAGGGGTATTCGTCCGAGCAGTACTTC. The genes are TRBV27 and TRBJ2-7, with 7 bases lining up with TRBD1. J was trimmed by 6 bases and V by 5 bases; bases with no gene match: 10. The V gene's germline CDR1 is MNHEY and CDR2 SMNVEV (reference sequence). The CDR3 length is 14 residues.

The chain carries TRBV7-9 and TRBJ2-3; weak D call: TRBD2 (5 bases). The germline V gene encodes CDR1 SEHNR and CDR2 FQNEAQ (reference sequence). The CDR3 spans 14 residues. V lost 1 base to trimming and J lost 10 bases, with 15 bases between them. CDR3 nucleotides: TGTGCCAGCAGCTTAGACAGAGGGATCGATTCGCAGTATTTT. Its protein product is CASSLDRGIDSQYF.